This T cell receptor beta chain was documented in a study of blood T cell repertoires in COVID-19. Under the authors' procedure: Estimates of nucleated cell counts were drawn from the amplification of reference gene primers. Sequencing was performed with immunoSEQ multiplex PCR; in TCRdb, only in-frame clones are kept and a portion is missing. Clonal size and the V and J genes are those of that table, whereas D and trimming came from the DNA. This table has a few hundred thousand clones, about 90% appearing once. This clone was seen a few times. This CDR3 is 11 amino acids long. The genes are TRBV21-1 and TRBJ2-4; the listed D gene, TRBD1, was not tested against the DNA. TRBV21-1 is a pseudogene locus. The specimen sequenced was peripheral blood. The receptor was isolated from a man between 60 and 70 years old with acute or convalescent COVID-19. CDR3 nucleotides: TGTGCCAGCAGCAAAGAGCAGGGAAGGTACTTC. Its protein is CASSKEQGRYF.